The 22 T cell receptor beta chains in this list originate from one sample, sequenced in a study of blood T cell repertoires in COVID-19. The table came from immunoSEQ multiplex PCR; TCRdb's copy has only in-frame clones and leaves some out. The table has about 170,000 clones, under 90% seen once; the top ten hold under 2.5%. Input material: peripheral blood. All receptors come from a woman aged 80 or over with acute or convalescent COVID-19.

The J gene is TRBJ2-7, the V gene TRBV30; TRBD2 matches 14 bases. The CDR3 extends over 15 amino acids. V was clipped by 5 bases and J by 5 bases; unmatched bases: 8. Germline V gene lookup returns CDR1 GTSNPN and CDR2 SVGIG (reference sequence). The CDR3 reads CAWGAGLAGVDEQYF. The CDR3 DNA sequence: TGTGCCTGGGGAGCGGGACTAGCGGGAGTAGACGAGCAGTACTTC.

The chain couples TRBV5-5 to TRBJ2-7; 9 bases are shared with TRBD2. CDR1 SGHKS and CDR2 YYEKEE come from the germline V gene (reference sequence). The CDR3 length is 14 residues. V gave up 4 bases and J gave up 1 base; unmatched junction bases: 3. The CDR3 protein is CASSPTSGSYEQYF. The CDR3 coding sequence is TGTGCCAGCAGCCCGACTAGCGGATCCTACGAGCAGTACTTC.

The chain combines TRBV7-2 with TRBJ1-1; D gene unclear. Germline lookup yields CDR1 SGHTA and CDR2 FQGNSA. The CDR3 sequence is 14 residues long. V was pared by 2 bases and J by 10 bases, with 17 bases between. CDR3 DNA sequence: TGTGCCAGCAGCTTACTCCGGGGTTCGGGTCGAGCTTTCTTT. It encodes CASSLLRGSGRAFF.

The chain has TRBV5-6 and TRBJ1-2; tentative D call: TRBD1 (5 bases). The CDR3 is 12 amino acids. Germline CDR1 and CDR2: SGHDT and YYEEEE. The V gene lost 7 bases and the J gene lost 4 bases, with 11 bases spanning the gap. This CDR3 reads CASGAVIYGYTF. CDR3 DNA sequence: TGTGCCAGCGGGGCTGTGATCTATGGCTACACCTTC.

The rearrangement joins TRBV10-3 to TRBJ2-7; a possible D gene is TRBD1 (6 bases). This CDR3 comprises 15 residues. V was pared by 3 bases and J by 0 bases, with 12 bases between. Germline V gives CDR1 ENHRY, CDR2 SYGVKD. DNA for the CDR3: TGTGCCATCAGTGAAACAGGGTCAGGCTCCTACGAGCAGTACTTC. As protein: CAISETGSGSYEQYF.

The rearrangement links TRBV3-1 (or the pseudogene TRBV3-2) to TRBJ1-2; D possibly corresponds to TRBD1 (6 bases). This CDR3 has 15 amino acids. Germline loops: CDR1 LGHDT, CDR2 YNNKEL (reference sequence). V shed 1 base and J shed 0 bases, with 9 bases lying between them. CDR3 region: CASSQGRGPNYGYTF. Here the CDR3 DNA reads TGTGCCAGCAGCCAAGGCAGGGGACCTAACTATGGCTACACCTTC.

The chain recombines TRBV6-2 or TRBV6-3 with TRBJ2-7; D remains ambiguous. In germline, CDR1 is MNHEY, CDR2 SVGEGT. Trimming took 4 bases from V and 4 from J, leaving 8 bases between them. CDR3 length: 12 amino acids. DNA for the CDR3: TGTGCCAGCAGTTCTAGTCAGTACGAGCAGTACTTC. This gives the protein CASSSSQYEQYF.

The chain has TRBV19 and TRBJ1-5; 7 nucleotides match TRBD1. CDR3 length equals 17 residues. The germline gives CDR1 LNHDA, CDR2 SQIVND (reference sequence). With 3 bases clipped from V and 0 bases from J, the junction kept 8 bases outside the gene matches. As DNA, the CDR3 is TGTGCCAGTAGTATCGGAGGGGGCCTCGGTAGCAATCAGCCCCAGCATTTT. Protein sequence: CASSIGGGLGSNQPQHF.

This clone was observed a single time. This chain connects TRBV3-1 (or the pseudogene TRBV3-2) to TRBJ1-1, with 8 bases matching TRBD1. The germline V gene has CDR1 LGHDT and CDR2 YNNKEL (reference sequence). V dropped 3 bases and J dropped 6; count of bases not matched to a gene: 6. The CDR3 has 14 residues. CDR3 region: CASSHRGLGAEAFF. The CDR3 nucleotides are TGTGCCAGCAGCCACAGGGGGCTTGGTGCTGAAGCTTTCTTT.

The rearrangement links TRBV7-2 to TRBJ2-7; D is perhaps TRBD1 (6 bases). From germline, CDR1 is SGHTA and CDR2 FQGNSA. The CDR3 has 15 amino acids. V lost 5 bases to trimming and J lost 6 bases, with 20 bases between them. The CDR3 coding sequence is TGTGCCAGCAGCCGGAAGGTAGCAGGGGCCGTCGAGCAGTACTTC. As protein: CASSRKVAGAVEQYF. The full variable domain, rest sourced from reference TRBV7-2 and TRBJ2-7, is GAGVSQSPSNKVTEKGKDVELRCDPISGHTALYWYRQSLGQGLEFLIYFQGNSAPDKSGLPSDRFSAERTGGSVSTLTIQRTQQEDSAVYLCASSRKVAGAVEQYFGPGTRLTVT.

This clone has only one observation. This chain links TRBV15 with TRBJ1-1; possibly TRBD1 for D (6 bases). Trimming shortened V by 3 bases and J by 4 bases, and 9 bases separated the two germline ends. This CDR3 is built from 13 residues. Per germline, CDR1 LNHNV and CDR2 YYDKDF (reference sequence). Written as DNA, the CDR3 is TGTGCCACCAGCAGGGGAGGGGGCACTGAAGCTTTCTTT. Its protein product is CATSRGGGTEAFF.

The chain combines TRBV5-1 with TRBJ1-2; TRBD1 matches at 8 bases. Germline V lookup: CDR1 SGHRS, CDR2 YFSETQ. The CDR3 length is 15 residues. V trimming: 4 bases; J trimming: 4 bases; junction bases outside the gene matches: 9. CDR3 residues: CASSDFVTGGYGYTF. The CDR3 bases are TGCGCCAGCAGCGATTTCGTAACAGGGGGCTATGGCTACACCTTC.

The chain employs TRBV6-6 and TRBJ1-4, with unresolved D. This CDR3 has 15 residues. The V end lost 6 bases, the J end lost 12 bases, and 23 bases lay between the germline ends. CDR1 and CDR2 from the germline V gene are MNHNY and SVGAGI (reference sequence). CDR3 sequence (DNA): TGTGCCAGCAGAGACCCGGGGAGCCGGGGAGAGGAACTGTTTTTT. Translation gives CASRDPGSRGEELFF.

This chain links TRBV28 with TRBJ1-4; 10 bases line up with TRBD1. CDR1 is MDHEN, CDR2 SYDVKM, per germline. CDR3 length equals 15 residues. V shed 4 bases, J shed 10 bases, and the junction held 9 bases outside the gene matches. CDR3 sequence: CASSSWGTGVGKLFF. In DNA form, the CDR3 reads TGTGCCAGCAGTTCTTGGGGGACAGGGGTAGGAAAACTGTTTTTT.

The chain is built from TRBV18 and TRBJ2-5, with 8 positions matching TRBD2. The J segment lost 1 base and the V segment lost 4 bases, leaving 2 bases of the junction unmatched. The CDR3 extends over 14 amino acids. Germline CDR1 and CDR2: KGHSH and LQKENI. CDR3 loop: CASSLSGSQETQYF. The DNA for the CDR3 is TGTGCCAGCTCACTCAGCGGGAGCCAAGAGACCCAGTACTTC.

Here the CDR3 reads CATSDTSTVTGELFF. In DNA, the CDR3 is TGTGCCACCAGTGACACATCGACAGTTACCGGGGAGCTGTTTTTT. The chain uses TRBV24-1 and TRBJ2-2; possibly TRBD1 for D (5 bases). The CDR3 is 15 residues long. V was cut by 4 bases and J by 5 bases, with 13 bases left in between. From germline, CDR1 is KGHDR and CDR2 SFDVKD.

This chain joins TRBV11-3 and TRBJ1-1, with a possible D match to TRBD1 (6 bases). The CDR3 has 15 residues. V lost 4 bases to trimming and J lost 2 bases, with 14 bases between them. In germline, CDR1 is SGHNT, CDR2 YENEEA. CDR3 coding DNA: TGTGCCAGCAGCTCTGAGACAGGCCTTAACACTGAAGCTTTCTTT. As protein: CASSSETGLNTEAFF.

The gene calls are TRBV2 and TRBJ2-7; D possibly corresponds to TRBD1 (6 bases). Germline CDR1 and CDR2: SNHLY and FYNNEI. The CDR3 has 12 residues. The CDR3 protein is CAVGDMTYEQYF. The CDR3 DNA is TGTGCTGTCGGGGACATGACCTACGAGCAGTACTTC.

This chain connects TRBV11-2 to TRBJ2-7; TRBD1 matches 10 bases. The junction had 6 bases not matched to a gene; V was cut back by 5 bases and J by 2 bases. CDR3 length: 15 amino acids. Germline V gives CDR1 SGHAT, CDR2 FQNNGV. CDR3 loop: CASSPDRGLTYEQYF. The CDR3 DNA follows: TGTGCCAGCAGCCCCGACAGGGGGCTGACCTACGAGCAGTACTTC.

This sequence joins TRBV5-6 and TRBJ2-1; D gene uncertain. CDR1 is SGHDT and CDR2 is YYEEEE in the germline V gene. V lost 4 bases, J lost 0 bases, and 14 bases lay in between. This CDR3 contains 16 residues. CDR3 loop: CASSPYVRYSYNEQFF. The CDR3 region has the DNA TGTGCCAGCAGCCCCTATGTACGGTACTCCTACAATGAGCAGTTCTTC.

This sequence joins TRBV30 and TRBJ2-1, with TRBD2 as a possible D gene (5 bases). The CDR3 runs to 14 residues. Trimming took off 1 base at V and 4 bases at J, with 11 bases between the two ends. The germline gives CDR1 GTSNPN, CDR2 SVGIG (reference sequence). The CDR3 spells CAWSGIALYNEQFF. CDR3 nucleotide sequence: TGTGCCTGGAGTGGAATAGCGCTATACAATGAGCAGTTCTTC.

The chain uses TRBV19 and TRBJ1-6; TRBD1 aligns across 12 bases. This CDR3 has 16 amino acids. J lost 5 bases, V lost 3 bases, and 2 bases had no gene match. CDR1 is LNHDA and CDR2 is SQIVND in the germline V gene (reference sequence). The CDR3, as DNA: TGTGCCAGTAGTATGGGACAGGGGGCAAATAATTCACCCCTCCACTTT. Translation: CASSMGQGANNSPLHF.